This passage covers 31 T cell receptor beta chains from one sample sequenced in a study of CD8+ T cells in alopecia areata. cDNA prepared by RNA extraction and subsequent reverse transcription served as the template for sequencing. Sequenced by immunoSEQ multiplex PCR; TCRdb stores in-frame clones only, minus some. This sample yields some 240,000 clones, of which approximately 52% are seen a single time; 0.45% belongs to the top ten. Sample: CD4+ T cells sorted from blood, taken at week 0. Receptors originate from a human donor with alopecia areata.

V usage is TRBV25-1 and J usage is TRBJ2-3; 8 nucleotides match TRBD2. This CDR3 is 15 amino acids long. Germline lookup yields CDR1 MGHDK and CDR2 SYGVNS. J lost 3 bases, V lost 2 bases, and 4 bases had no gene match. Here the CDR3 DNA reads TGTGCCAGCAGTGAAAAGCGGGGGCCGACAGATACGCAGTATTTT. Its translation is CASSEKRGPTDTQYF.

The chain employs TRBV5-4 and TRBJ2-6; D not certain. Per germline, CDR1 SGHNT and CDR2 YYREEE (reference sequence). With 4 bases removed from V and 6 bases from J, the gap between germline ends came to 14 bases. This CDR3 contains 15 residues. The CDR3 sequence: CASSLPASAANVLTF. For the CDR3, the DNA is TGTGCCAGCAGCCTCCCGGCTAGTGCGGCCAACGTCCTGACTTTC.

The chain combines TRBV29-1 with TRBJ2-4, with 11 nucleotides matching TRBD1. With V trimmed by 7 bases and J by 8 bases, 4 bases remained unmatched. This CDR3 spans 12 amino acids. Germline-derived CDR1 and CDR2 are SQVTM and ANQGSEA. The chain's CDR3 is CSGRTGGDIQYF. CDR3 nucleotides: TGCAGCGGGAGGACAGGGGGCGACATTCAGTACTTC.

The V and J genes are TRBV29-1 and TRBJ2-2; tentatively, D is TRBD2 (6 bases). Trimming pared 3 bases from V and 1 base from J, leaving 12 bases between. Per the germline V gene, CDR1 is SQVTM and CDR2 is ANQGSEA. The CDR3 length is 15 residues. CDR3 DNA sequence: TGCAGCGTTGATGGTCTGGGAGGGAACACCGGGGAGCTGTTTTTT. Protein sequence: CSVDGLGGNTGELFF.

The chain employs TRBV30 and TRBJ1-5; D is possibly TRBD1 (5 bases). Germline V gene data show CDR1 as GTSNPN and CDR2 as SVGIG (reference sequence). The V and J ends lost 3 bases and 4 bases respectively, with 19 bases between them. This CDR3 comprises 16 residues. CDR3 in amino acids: CAWSAFQGGPNQPQHF. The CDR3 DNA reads TGTGCCTGGAGCGCGTTCCAGGGTGGACCGAATCAGCCCCAGCATTTT.

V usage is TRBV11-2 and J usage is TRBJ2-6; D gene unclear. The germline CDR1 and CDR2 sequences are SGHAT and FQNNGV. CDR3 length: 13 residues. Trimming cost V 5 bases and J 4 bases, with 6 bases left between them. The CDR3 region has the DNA TGTGCCAGCAGCCTCGGGGGGGCCAACGTCCTGACTTTC. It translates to CASSLGGANVLTF.

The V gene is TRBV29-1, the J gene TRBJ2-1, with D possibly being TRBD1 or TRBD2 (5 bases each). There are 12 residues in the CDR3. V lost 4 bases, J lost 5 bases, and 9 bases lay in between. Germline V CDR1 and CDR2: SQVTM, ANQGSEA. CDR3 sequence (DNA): TGCAGCGTTGCCAGGGACCACAATGAGCAGTTCTTC. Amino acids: CSVARDHNEQFF.

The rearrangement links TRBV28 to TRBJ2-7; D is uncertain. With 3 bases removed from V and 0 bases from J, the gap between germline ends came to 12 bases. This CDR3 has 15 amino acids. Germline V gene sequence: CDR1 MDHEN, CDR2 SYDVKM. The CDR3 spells CASSFIGSGSYEQYF. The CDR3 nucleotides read TGTGCCAGCAGTTTTATCGGGTCAGGCTCCTACGAGCAGTACTTC.

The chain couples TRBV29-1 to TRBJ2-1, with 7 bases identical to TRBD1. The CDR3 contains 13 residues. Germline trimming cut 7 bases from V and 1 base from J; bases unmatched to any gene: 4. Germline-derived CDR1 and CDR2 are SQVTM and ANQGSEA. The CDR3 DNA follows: TGCAGCGCCCGGACAGGATCCTACAATGAGCAGTTCTTC. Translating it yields CSARTGSYNEQFF.

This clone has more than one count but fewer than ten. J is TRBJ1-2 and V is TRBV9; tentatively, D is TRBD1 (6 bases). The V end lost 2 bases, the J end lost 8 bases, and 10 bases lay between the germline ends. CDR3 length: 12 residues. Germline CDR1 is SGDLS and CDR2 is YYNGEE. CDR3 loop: CASSVNRDGYTF. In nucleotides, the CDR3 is TGTGCCAGCAGCGTTAACAGGGACGGCTACACCTTC.

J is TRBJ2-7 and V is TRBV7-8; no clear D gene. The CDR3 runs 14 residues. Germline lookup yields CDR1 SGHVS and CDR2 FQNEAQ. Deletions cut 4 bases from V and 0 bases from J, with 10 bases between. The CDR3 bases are TGTGCCAGCAGCTCCTGGCGGCTCTCCTACGAGCAGTACTTC. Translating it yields CASSSWRLSYEQYF.

The CDR3: CASSQVTSGTFDEQYF. CDR3 sequence (DNA): TGTGCCAGCAGCCAAGTGACTAGCGGGACCTTTGACGAGCAGTACTTC. The V call is TRBV14, the J call TRBJ2-7; 11 bases map to TRBD2. Germline CDR1 is SGHDN and CDR2 is FVKESK. The CDR3 extends over 16 amino acids. The J segment lost 5 bases and the V segment lost 1 base, leaving 7 bases of the junction unmatched.

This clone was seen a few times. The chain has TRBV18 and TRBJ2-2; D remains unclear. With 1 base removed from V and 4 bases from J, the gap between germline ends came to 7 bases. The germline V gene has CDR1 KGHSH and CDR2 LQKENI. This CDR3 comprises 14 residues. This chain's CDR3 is CASSPRVVTGELFF. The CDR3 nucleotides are TGTGCCAGCTCACCACGAGTGGTCACCGGGGAGCTGTTTTTT.

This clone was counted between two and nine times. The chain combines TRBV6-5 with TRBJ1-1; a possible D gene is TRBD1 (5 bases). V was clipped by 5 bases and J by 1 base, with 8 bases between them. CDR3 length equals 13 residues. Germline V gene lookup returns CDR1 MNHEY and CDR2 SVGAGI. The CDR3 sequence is CASSITGNTEAFF. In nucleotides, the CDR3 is TGTGCCAGCAGTATCACAGGGAACACTGAAGCTTTCTTT.

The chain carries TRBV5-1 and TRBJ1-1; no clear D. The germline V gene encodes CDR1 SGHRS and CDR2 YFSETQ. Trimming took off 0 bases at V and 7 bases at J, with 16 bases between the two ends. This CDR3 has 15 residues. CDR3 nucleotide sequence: TGCGCCAGCAGCTTGGCCCGAATCGTTGTCGGTGAAGCTTTCTTT. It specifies CASSLARIVVGEAFF.

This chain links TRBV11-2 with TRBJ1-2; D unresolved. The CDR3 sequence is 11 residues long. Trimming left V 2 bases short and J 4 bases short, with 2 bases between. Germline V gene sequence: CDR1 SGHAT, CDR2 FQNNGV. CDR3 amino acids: CASSLTYGYTF. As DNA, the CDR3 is TGTGCCAGCAGCTTAACCTATGGCTACACCTTC.

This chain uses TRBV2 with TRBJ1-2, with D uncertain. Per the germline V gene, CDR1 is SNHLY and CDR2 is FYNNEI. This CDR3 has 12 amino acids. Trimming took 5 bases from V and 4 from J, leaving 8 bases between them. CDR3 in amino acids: CASSTERYGYTF. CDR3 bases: TGTGCCAGCAGTACGGAGCGCTATGGCTACACCTTC.

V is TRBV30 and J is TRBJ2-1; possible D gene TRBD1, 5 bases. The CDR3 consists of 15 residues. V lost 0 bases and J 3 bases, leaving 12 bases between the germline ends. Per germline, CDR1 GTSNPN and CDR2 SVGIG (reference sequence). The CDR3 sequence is CAWSVKGAYYNEQFF. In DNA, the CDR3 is TGTGCCTGGAGTGTGAAAGGGGCATACTACAATGAGCAGTTCTTC.

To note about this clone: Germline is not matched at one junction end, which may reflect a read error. The CDR3 DNA reads TGTGCCTGGACCATGGGCCAGGGTGGCTTT. Protein: CAWTMGQGGF. The J gene is TRBJ1-1, the V gene TRBV30; D perhaps matches TRBD1 (5 bases). This CDR3 is built from 10 residues. The germline gives CDR1 GTSNPN, CDR2 SVGIG (reference sequence).

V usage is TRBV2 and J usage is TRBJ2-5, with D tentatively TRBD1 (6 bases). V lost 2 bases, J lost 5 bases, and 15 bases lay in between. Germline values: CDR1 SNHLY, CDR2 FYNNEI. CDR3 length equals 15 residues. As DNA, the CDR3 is TGTGCCAGCAGTGAATTGGGCAGGGGAAAGGAGACCCAGTACTTC. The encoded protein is CASSELGRGKETQYF. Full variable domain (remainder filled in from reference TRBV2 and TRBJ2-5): EPEVTQTPSHQVTQMGQEVILRCVPISNHLYFYWYRQILGQKVEFLVSFYNNEISEKSEIFDDQFSVERPDGSNFTLKIRSTKLEDSAMYFCASSELGRGKETQYFGPGTRLLVL.

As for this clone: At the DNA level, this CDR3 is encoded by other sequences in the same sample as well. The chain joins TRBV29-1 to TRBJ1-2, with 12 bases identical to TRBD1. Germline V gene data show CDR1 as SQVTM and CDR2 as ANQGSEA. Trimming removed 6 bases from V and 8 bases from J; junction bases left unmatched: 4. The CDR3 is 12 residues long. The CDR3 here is CSVGQGARGYTF. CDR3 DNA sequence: TGCAGCGTGGGACAGGGGGCAAGGGGCTACACCTTC.

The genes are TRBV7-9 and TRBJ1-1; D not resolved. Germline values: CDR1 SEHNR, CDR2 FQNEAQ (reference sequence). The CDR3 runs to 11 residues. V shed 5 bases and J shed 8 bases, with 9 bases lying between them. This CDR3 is CASSQVGEAFF. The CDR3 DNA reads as TGTGCCAGCAGCCAAGTGGGGGAAGCTTTCTTT.

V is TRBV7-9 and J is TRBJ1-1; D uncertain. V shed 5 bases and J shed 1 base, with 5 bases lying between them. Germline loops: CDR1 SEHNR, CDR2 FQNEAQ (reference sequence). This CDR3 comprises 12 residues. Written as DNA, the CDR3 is TGTGCCAGCAGCGGCGCGAACACTGAAGCTTTCTTT. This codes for CASSGANTEAFF.

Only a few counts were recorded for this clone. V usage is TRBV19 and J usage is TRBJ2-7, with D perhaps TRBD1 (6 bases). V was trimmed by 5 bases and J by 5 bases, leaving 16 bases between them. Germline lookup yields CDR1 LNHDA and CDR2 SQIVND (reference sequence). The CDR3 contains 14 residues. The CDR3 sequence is CASSVTRTVNEQYF. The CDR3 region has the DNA TGTGCCAGTAGTGTCACACGGACAGTCAACGAGCAGTACTTC.

This CDR3 is CTIGGAYGYTF. CDR3 nucleotides: TGCACCATAGGGGGGGCCTATGGCTACACCTTC. The chain is built from TRBV29-1 and TRBJ1-2, with D maybe TRBD1 (6 bases). In germline, CDR1 is SQVTM, CDR2 ANQGSEA. CDR3 length equals 11 residues.

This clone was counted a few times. As DNA, the CDR3 is TGCGCCAGCAGCCCCCGACAGTCGACTGGGGCCAACGTCCTGACTTTC. Encoded protein: CASSPRQSTGANVLTF. This chain joins TRBV4-1 and TRBJ2-6; D possibly corresponds to TRBD1 (5 bases). The length of the CDR3 is 16 residues. Trimming took off 4 bases at V and 2 bases at J, with 12 bases between the two ends. CDR1 and CDR2 (germline): MGHRA, YSYEKL.

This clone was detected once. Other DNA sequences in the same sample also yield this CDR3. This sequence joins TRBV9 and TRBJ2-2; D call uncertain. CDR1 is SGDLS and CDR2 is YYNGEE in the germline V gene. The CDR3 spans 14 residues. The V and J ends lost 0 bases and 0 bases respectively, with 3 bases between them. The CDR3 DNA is TGTGCCAGCAGCGTAGTTTCGAACACCGGGGAGCTGTTTTTT. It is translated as CASSVVSNTGELFF.

As DNA, the CDR3 is TGTGCCTGGAGTGTAACTCGGACAGTCGTTGAAGCTTTCTTT. It is translated as CAWSVTRTVVEAFF. The rearrangement uses TRBV30 and TRBJ1-1, with D possibly TRBD1 on 6 matching bases. The CDR3 sequence is 14 residues long. The germline gives CDR1 GTSNPN, CDR2 SVGIG (reference sequence). Trimming pared 0 bases from V and 7 bases from J, leaving 15 bases between.

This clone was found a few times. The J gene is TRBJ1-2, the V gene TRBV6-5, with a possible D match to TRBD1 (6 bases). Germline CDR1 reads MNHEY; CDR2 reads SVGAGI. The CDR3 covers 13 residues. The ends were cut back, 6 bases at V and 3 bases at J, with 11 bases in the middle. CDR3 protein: CASSPGADYGYTF. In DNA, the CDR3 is TGTGCCAGCAGCCCGGGGGCCGACTATGGCTACACCTTC.

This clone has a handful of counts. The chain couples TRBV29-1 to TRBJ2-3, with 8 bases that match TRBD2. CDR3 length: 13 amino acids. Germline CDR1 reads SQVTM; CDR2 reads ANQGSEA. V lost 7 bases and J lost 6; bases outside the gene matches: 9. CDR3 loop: CSAPRGGQDTQYF. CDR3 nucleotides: TGCAGCGCCCCCCGGGGGGGCCAGGATACGCAGTATTTT.

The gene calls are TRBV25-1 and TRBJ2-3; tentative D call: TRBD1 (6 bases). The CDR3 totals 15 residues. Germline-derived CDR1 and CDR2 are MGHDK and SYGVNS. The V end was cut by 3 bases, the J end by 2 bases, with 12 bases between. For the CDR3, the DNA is TGTGCCAGCAGTGACGGACAGTTACTCACAGATACGCAGTATTTT. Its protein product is CASSDGQLLTDTQYF.